These 25 T cell receptor beta chains came from one sample sequenced in a study of blood T cell repertoires in COVID-19. The table came from immunoSEQ multiplex PCR; TCRdb's copy has only in-frame clones and leaves some out. The data contain more than 200,000 clones, around 84% of them seen just once; the ten biggest clones take up under 4.5%. Sequencing was carried out using PBMCs or T cells enriched from blood (not recorded which). These receptors were taken from a man aged 30 to 39 with acute COVID-19.

The rearrangement uses TRBV5-1 and TRBJ1-1; D is perhaps TRBD1 (5 bases). The V end lost 6 bases, the J end lost 5 bases, and 17 bases lay between the germline ends. Germline V gene sequence: CDR1 SGHRS, CDR2 YFSETQ. This CDR3 has 14 amino acids. In nucleotides, the CDR3 is TGCGCCAGCACTCACGACGTGGGGGGGACTGAAGCTTTCTTT. Residues: CASTHDVGGTEAFF.

Only one count was recorded for this clone. V is TRBV3-1 (or the pseudogene TRBV3-2) and J is TRBJ2-3; a possible D gene is TRBD1 (5 bases). This CDR3 comprises 12 residues. V was cut by 4 bases and J by 8 bases, with 10 bases left in between. The germline V gene has CDR1 LGHDT and CDR2 YNNKEL (reference sequence). CDR3 sequence (DNA): TGTGCCAGCAGCCTTTCCCAGGGTACGCAGTATTTT. Translation gives CASSLSQGTQYF.

This rearrangement joins TRBV6-4 to TRBJ1-1, with D maybe TRBD1 (5 bases). The length of the CDR3 is 11 residues. In germline, CDR1 is MRHNA, CDR2 SNTAGT. V lost 9 bases to trimming and J lost 7 bases, with 12 bases between them. CDR3 amino acids: CASHHQGEAFF. CDR3 in DNA: TGTGCCAGTCATCATCAGGGTGAAGCTTTCTTT.

This clone has just a few counts. The V and J genes are TRBV3-1 (or the pseudogene TRBV3-2) and TRBJ2-2; 7 nucleotides line up with TRBD1. The CDR3 has 16 amino acids. J was trimmed by 5 bases and V by 4 bases; bases with no gene match: 10. Germline assignment: CDR1 LGHDT and CDR2 YNNKEL (reference sequence). CDR3 DNA sequence: TGTGCCAGCAGCCTCCGGCCGACCAGGGGGACCGGGGAGCTGTTTTTT. This sequence encodes CASSLRPTRGTGELFF.

The chain joins TRBV18 to TRBJ1-1; a possible D gene is TRBD1 (6 bases). Per the germline V gene, CDR1 is KGHSH and CDR2 is LQKENI. The CDR3 sequence is 14 residues long. The V gene lost 6 bases and the J gene lost 0 bases, with 11 bases spanning the gap. CDR3 loop: CASSLAGVNTEAFF. For the CDR3, the DNA is TGTGCCAGCTCCCTGGCAGGGGTGAACACTGAAGCTTTCTTT.

The CDR3 DNA follows: TGTGCCAGCAGCTGGCGGGGCCGGGACAGACAAGAGACCCAGTACTTC. Protein: CASSWRGRDRQETQYF. The chain employs TRBV5-6 and TRBJ2-5; tentative D call: TRBD1 (7 bases). Trimming pared 3 bases from V and 2 bases from J, leaving 17 bases between. CDR1 is SGHDT and CDR2 is YYEEEE in the germline V gene. The CDR3 is 16 amino acids.

This chain connects TRBV7-3 to TRBJ2-3; TRBD2 aligns across 9 bases. The germline gives CDR1 SGHTA, CDR2 FQGTGA. The CDR3 is 15 amino acids. V was pared by 6 bases and J by 4 bases, with 8 bases of the junction left unmatched. The CDR3 DNA reads as TGTGCCAGCAGTTTGATGGGACTAGCCCCAGATACGCAGTATTTT. Translation: CASSLMGLAPDTQYF.

The chain carries TRBV11-3 and TRBJ2-5, with D perhaps matching TRBD1 (5 bases). Trimming removed 8 bases at V and 0 bases at J, with 7 bases between. The CDR3 totals 12 residues. Germline V CDR1 and CDR2: SGHNT, YENEEA. This chain's CDR3 is CASSGNQETQYF. The CDR3 DNA reads TGTGCCAGCTCAGGGAACCAAGAGACCCAGTACTTC.

The chain links TRBV1 to TRBJ1-5; TRBD1, the D gene given by the table, was not confirmed from the DNA. TRBV1 is flagged as a pseudogene. The CDR3 has 13 amino acids. CDR3 coding DNA: TGCACCAATGCAGGGTTCGGCAATCAGCCCCAGCATTTT. Translating it yields CTNAGFGNQPQHF.

This clone was recorded once. This sequence joins TRBV19 and TRBJ2-2; possible D gene TRBD2, 6 bases. The CDR3 totals 16 residues. The germline V gene encodes CDR1 LNHDA and CDR2 SQIVND (reference sequence). The V and J ends lost 6 bases and 0 bases respectively, with 14 bases between them. CDR3 DNA sequence: TGTGCCAGTAGCGAGGGACTGGCAGCGAACACCGGGGAGCTGTTTTTT. Translating it yields CASSEGLAANTGELFF.

The chain is built from TRBV4-1 and TRBJ1-5; D may be TRBD1 (5 bases). Per germline, CDR1 MGHRA and CDR2 YSYEKL. The CDR3 sequence is 13 residues long. The ends were cut back, 3 bases at V and 5 bases at J, with 8 bases in the middle. CDR3 residues: CASSQDTYQPQHF. CDR3 nucleotides: TGCGCCAGCAGCCAGGACACCTATCAGCCCCAGCATTTT.

V gene TRBV6-5 combines with J gene TRBJ1-2; unclear D gene. The CDR3 runs to 14 residues. Trimming stripped 0 bases from V and 5 bases from J, with 10 bases between. Germline assignment: CDR1 MNHEY and CDR2 SVGAGI. The CDR3 coding sequence is TGTGCCAGCAGTTACTCGGGAGAGTATTATGGCTACACCTTC. Translation: CASSYSGEYYGYTF.

In DNA, the CDR3 is TGTGCCAGCAGCCCCTCCGCCGAACAGGGTCAGCCCCAGCATTTT. Its protein is CASSPSAEQGQPQHF. The rearrangement joins TRBV27 to TRBJ1-5, with D perhaps matching TRBD1 (6 bases). Germline assignment: CDR1 MNHEY and CDR2 SMNVEV (reference sequence). CDR3 length: 15 residues. V gave up 6 bases and J gave up 6 bases, with 18 bases separating them.

This clone was counted ten times or more. This specimen includes other DNA sequences encoding the same CDR3. V usage is TRBV5-1 and J usage is TRBJ1-5, with no clear D. Germline-derived CDR1 and CDR2 are SGHRS and YFSETQ. Between the trimmed V and J ends, which lost 0 bases and 7 bases, there was a span of 8 bases. The CDR3 covers 13 residues. In DNA form, the CDR3 reads TGCGCCAGCAGCTTGGAGGGAGGGCAGCCCCAGCATTTT. This gives the protein CASSLEGGQPQHF.

This clone was seen once. The genes are TRBV5-1 and TRBJ1-1, with D possibly being TRBD1 (6 bases). The germline gives CDR1 SGHRS, CDR2 YFSETQ. The CDR3 contains 15 residues. V was clipped by 4 bases and J by 1 base, with 14 bases between them. In DNA form, the CDR3 reads TGCGCCAGCAGCGTATCCGGGACAAGGAACACTGAAGCTTTCTTT. It is translated as CASSVSGTRNTEAFF.

J is TRBJ2-7 and V is TRBV7-9; D ambiguous. The CDR3 spans 14 residues. Deletions cut 8 bases from V and 3 bases from J, with 17 bases between. CDR1 and CDR2 (germline): SEHNR, FQNEAQ (reference sequence). The CDR3 region has the DNA TGTGCCAGCTATCAGTCCGCGGTAGGCTACGAGCAGTACTTC. Translated, it gives CASYQSAVGYEQYF.

V is TRBV5-4 and J is TRBJ1-3; 7 positions agree with TRBD1. The V gene end was trimmed by 3 bases and the J gene end by 4 bases; junction bases not matched to a gene: 4. The CDR3 sequence is 14 residues long. The germline gives CDR1 SGHNT, CDR2 YYREEE (reference sequence). CDR3 bases: TGTGCCAGCAGCTCAACAGGGGAAGGAAACACCATATATTTT. Translated, it gives CASSSTGEGNTIYF. The whole variable domain, remainder taken from reference TRBV5-4 and TRBJ1-3, is ETGVTQSPTHLIKTRGQQVTLRCSSQSGHNTVSWYQQALGQGPQFIFQYYREEENGRGNFPPRFSGLQFPNYSSELNVNALELDDSALYLCASSSTGEGNTIYFGEGSWLTVV.

The chain combines TRBV5-1 with TRBJ2-7; 10 nucleotides match TRBD1. Per germline, CDR1 SGHRS and CDR2 YFSETQ. This CDR3 has 14 amino acids. V lost 3 bases to trimming and J lost 2 bases; unmatched junction nucleotides: 2. This CDR3 is CASSWDRGTYEQYF. CDR3 DNA sequence: TGCGCCAGCAGCTGGGACAGGGGAACCTACGAGCAGTACTTC. The full variable domain, in which reference TRBV5-1 and TRBJ2-7 provide the parts outside the CDR3, is KAGVTQTPRYLIKTRGQQVTLSCSPISGHRSVSWYQQTPGQGLQFLFEYFSETQRNKGNFPGRFSGRQFSNSRSEMNVSTLELGDSALYLCASSWDRGTYEQYFGPGTRLTVT.

The chain joins TRBV11-2 to TRBJ2-7, with a weak D call TRBD2 (6 bases). CDR3 size: 15 residues. The V end was cut by 1 base, the J end by 2 bases, with 12 bases between. Germline V gene sequence: CDR1 SGHAT, CDR2 FQNNGV. This CDR3 reads CASSLGGPGAYEQYF. Written as DNA, the CDR3 is TGTGCCAGCAGCTTAGGGGGACCGGGGGCCTACGAGCAGTACTTC.

The chain links TRBV7-9 to TRBJ1-3, with 8 positions matching TRBD1. V was clipped by 4 bases and J by 4 bases; unmatched bases: 6. The CDR3 extends over 15 amino acids. CDR1 is SEHNR, CDR2 FQNEAQ, per germline (reference sequence). CDR3 DNA: TGTGCCAGCAGCTCAGGACAGGGTGACGGAAACACCATATATTTT. Its translation is CASSSGQGDGNTIYF.

V usage is TRBV9 and J usage is TRBJ1-4, with D tentatively TRBD1 (5 bases). The V and J ends lost 7 bases and 3 bases respectively, with 13 bases between them. The V gene's germline CDR1 is SGDLS and CDR2 YYNGEE. The CDR3 spans 14 residues. The DNA of the CDR3 is TGTGCCAGCGCCCCGGGGGGAGCTAATGAAAAACTGTTTTTT. Encoded protein: CASAPGGANEKLFF.

This clone appeared once. The chain employs TRBV7-3 and TRBJ1-6, with D possibly being TRBD1 (5 bases). V lost 2 bases and J 6 bases, leaving 17 bases between the germline ends. This CDR3 has 17 amino acids. CDR1 is SGHTA, CDR2 FQGTGA, per germline. CDR3 coding DNA: TGTGCCAGCAGCTTAGGCCCCTGGGGAGGGGTTAATTCACCCCTCCACTTT. Encoded protein: CASSLGPWGGVNSPLHF.

This clone appeared a few times. The V call is TRBV24-1, the J call TRBJ1-1; no clear D gene. Germline V lookup: CDR1 KGHDR, CDR2 SFDVKD. V was shortened by 3 bases and J by 5 bases, with 9 bases between the two germline ends. The CDR3 covers 13 residues. The CDR3 is CATSDRGWTEAFF. The CDR3 nucleotides read TGTGCCACCAGTGATCGAGGTTGGACTGAAGCTTTCTTT.

J is TRBJ2-7 and V is TRBV12-3 or TRBV12-4; TRBD1 matches at 7 bases. J gave up 2 bases and V 3 bases, and 1 base lay outside the gene matches. This CDR3 has 13 amino acids. The CDR3 DNA sequence: TGTGCCAGCAGTTTCGGGACAGCCTACGAGCAGTACTTC. It codes for CASSFGTAYEQYF.

This clone was counted a single time. The chain is built from TRBV6-1 and TRBJ1-1, with 8 nucleotides matching TRBD1. J lost 11 bases, V lost 3 bases, and 23 bases had no gene match. The V gene's germline CDR1 is MNHNS and CDR2 SASEGT. The CDR3 length is 18 residues. CDR3 in amino acids: CASSESPRYGTGQGGAFF. The CDR3 bases are TGTGCCAGCAGTGAGTCGCCCAGGTATGGGACAGGCCAAGGAGGGGCTTTCTTT.